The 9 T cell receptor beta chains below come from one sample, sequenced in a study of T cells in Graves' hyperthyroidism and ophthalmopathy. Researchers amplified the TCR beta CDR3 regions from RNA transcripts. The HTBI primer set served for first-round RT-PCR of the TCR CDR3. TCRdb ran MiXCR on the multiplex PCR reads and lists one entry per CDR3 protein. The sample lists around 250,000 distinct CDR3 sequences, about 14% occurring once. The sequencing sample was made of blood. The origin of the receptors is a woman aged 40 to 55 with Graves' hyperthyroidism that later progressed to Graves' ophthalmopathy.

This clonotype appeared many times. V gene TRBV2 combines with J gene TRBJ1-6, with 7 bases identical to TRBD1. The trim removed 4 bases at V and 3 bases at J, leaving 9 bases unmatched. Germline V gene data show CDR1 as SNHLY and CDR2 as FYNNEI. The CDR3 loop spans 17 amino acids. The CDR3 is CASSVSGGNGYNSPLHF. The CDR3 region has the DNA TGTGCCAGCAGTGTCTCAGGGGGGAATGGCTATAATTCACCCCTCCACTTT.

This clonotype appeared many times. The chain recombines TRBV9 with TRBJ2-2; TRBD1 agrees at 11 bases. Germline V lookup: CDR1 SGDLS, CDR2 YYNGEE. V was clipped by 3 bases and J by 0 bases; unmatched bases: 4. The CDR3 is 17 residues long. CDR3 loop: CASSARTGGSNTGELFF. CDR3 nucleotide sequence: TGTGCCAGCAGCGCCCGGACAGGGGGCTCGAACACCGGGGAGCTGTTTTTT.

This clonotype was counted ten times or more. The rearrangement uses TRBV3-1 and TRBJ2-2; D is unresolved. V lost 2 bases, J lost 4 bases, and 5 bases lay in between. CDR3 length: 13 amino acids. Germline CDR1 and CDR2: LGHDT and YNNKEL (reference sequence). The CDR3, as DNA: TGTGCCAGCAGCCAATTACGCACCGGGGAGCTGTTTTTT. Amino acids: CASSQLRTGELFF.

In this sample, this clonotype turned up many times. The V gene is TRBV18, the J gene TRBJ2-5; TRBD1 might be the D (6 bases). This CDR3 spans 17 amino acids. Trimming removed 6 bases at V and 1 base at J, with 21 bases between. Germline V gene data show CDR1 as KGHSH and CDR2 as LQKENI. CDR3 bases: TGTGCCAGCTCTCAGGAGAACAGGGAGAGGGCCCAAGAGACCCAGTACTTC. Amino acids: CASSQENRERAQETQYF.

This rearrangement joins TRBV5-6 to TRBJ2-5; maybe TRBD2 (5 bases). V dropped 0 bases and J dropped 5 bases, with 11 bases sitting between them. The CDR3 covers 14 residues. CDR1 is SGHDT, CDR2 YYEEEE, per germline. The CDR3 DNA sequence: TGTGCCAGCAGCTTGGGACCTAGCTTGGAGACCCAGTACTTC. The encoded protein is CASSLGPSLETQYF.

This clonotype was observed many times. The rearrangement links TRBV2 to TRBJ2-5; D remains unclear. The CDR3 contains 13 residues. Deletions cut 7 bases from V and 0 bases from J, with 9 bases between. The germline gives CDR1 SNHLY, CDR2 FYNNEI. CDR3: CASTAQNQETQYF. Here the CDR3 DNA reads TGTGCCAGCACCGCACAGAACCAAGAGACCCAGTACTTC.

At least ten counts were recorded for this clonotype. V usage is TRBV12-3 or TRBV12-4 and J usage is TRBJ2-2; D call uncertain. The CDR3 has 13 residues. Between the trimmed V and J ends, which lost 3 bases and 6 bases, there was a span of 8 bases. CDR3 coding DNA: TGTGCCAGCAGTTTTGGGGTACCCGGGGAGCTGTTTTTT. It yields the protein CASSFGVPGELFF.

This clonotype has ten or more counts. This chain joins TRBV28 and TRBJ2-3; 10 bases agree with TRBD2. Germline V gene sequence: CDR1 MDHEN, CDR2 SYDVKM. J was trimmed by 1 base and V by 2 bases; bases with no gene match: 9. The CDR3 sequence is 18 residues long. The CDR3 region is CASSLKAGGLHGTDTQYF. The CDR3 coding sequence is TGTGCCAGCAGTTTAAAAGCGGGAGGGCTTCATGGCACAGATACGCAGTATTTT. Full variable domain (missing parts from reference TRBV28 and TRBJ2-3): DVKVTQSSRYLVKRTGEKVFLECVQDMDHENMFWYRQDPGLGLRLIYFSYDVKMKEKGDIPEGYSVSREKKERFSLILESASTNQTSMYLCASSLKAGGLHGTDTQYFGPGTRLTVL.

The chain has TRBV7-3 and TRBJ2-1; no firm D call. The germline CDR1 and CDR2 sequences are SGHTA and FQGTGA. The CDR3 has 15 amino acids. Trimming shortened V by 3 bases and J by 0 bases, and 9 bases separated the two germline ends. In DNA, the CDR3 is TGTGCCAGCAGCTTGGGCTCAAGCTCCTACAATGAGCAGTTCTTC. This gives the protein CASSLGSSSYNEQFF.